The 22 T cell receptor beta chains in this list originate from one sample, sequenced in a study of blood T cell repertoires in COVID-19. Sequencing was performed with immunoSEQ multiplex PCR; in TCRdb, only in-frame clones are kept and a portion is missing. The top ten hold around 18% of the sample, which has around 99,000 clones, approximately 85% seen once. The sequenced sample was peripheral blood. The source is a woman aged 80 or older with active or convalescent COVID-19.

The genes are TRBV7-9 and TRBJ1-6, with a tentative D call TRBD1 (5 bases). Germline lookup yields CDR1 SEHNR and CDR2 FQNEAQ (reference sequence). The CDR3 has 14 residues. V shed 5 bases and J shed 9 bases, with 14 bases lying between them. The CDR3: CASSPQGGSSPLHF. The CDR3 coding sequence is TGTGCCAGCAGCCCTCAGGGAGGGAGTTCACCCCTCCACTTT.

V and J are TRBV15 and TRBJ2-7; 7 nucleotides agree with TRBD2. Germline V CDR1 and CDR2: LNHNV, YYDKDF (reference sequence). The junction had 8 bases not matched to a gene; V was cut back by 6 bases and J by 0 bases. The length of the CDR3 is 15 residues. The CDR3 reads CATRYLGLDSYEQYF. Here the CDR3 DNA reads TGTGCCACCAGATACCTCGGACTAGACTCCTACGAGCAGTACTTC.

V and J are TRBV7-9 and TRBJ2-1; TRBD2 matches at 12 bases. The CDR3 extends over 14 amino acids. V lost 7 bases and J lost 9; bases outside the gene matches: 7. Germline assignment: CDR1 SEHNR and CDR2 FQNEAQ (reference sequence). The CDR3 protein is CASTLAGGHSEQFF. The DNA for the CDR3 is TGTGCCAGCACCCTAGCGGGAGGGCACAGTGAGCAGTTCTTC.

The chain has TRBV28 and TRBJ2-7, with D possibly TRBD2 on 6 matching bases. This CDR3 contains 16 residues. Trimming cost V 3 bases and J 0 bases, with 15 bases left between them. Germline V gene data show CDR1 as MDHEN and CDR2 as SYDVKM. CDR3 nucleotides: TGTGCCAGCAGTTTGGCTCTTGGGGAGGCCTCCTACGAGCAGTACTTC. Protein product: CASSLALGEASYEQYF.

The V gene is TRBV5-4, the J gene TRBJ1-1; D is undetermined. This CDR3 spans 13 amino acids. V lost 4 bases to trimming and J lost 0 bases, with 7 bases between them. Germline-derived CDR1 and CDR2 are SGHNT and YYREEE (reference sequence). The CDR3 region is CASSKEVNTEAFF. CDR3 in DNA: TGTGCCAGCAGCAAAGAGGTGAACACTGAAGCTTTCTTT. Variable domain in full (rest from reference TRBV5-4 and TRBJ1-1): ETGVTQSPTHLIKTRGQQVTLRCSSQSGHNTVSWYQQALGQGPQFIFQYYREEENGRGNFPPRFSGLQFPNYSSELNVNALELDDSALYLCASSKEVNTEAFFGQGTRLTVV.

This clone was found a few times. The chain is built from TRBV28 and TRBJ1-4; no firm D call. V shed 2 bases and J shed 7 bases, with 20 bases lying between them. Per the germline V gene, CDR1 is MDHEN and CDR2 is SYDVKM. The CDR3 is 17 residues long. The CDR3 DNA follows: TGTGCCAGCAGTTTACCGACTGCGCGTGGCAGACCTGAAAAACTGTTTTTT. Its protein product is CASSLPTARGRPEKLFF.

The chain carries TRBV5-8 and TRBJ2-7, with TRBD2 matching over 11 bases. CDR3 length: 14 residues. V lost 4 bases, J lost 3 bases, and 3 bases stayed unmatched. Germline V gene data show CDR1 as SGHTS and CDR2 as YDEGEE. Here the CDR3 reads CASSPGTSGYEQYF. As DNA, the CDR3 is TGTGCCAGCAGCCCAGGGACTAGCGGCTACGAGCAGTACTTC.

The V and J genes are TRBV11-1 and TRBJ2-2; TRBD1 matches 9 bases. This CDR3 is 16 amino acids long. From germline, CDR1 is SGHAT and CDR2 FQDESV (reference sequence). J lost 7 bases, V lost 2 bases, and 8 bases had no gene match. The CDR3 loop is CASSLYGQGISGELFF. The CDR3 DNA sequence: TGTGCCAGCAGCTTATATGGACAGGGGATAAGCGGGGAGCTGTTTTTT.

This clone has only a few counts. The sample has other DNA sequences that encode this CDR3 too. V is TRBV7-9 and J is TRBJ2-1, with unresolved D. V was trimmed by 0 bases and J by 4 bases, leaving 7 bases between them. Germline V gene lookup returns CDR1 SEHNR and CDR2 FQNEAQ (reference sequence). The CDR3 sequence is 14 residues long. CDR3 region: CASSLASGYNEQFF. CDR3 sequence (DNA): TGTGCCAGCAGCTTAGCGTCCGGGTACAATGAGCAGTTCTTC.

The CDR3 sequence: CASSLVRPAGDHGEQYF. The CDR3 bases are TGTGCCAGCAGCTTAGTTCGCCCAGCGGGAGATCACGGCGAGCAGTACTTC. This sequence joins TRBV7-9 and TRBJ2-7; TRBD2 aligns across 8 bases. From germline, CDR1 is SEHNR and CDR2 FQNEAQ (reference sequence). J gave up 6 bases and V 1 base, and 14 bases lay outside the gene matches. The CDR3 contains 17 residues. Based on the CDR3 plus reference TRBV7-9 and TRBJ2-7, the full variable domain is DTGVSQNPRHKITKRGQNVTFRCDPISEHNRLYWYRQTLGQGPEFLTYFQNEAQLEKSRLLSDRFSAERPKGSFSTLEIQRTEQGDSAMYLCASSLVRPAGDHGEQYFGPGTRLTVT.

This sequence joins TRBV5-4 and TRBJ2-5, with 10 bases aligning to TRBD2. The CDR3 length is 15 residues. V trimming: 1 base; J trimming: 5 bases; junction bases outside the gene matches: 5. CDR1 and CDR2 from the germline V gene are SGHNT and YYREEE (reference sequence). DNA of the CDR3: TGTGCCAGCAGCTTGAAGCGGGAGGGCGCGGAGACCCAGTACTTC. Translating gives CASSLKREGAETQYF.

This clone was counted only a few times. This chain connects TRBV5-4 to TRBJ2-1; TRBD1 is a possible D gene (5 bases). Germline V lookup: CDR1 SGHNT, CDR2 YYREEE (reference sequence). This CDR3 has 18 residues. V was cut by 1 base and J by 3 bases, with 20 bases left in between. The CDR3 nucleotides read TGTGCCAGCAGCTTGCGGTTGAGGACACTAAAGGGCTACAATGAGCAGTTCTTC. It translates to CASSLRLRTLKGYNEQFF.

J is TRBJ2-1 and V is TRBV24-1; TRBD2 matches 10 bases. The length of the CDR3 is 14 residues. V dropped 4 bases and J dropped 8; count of bases not matched to a gene: 4. CDR1 and CDR2 (germline): KGHDR, SFDVKD. The DNA for the CDR3 is TGTGCCACCAGTGAGAGCGGGAGGGGGGATGAGCAGTTCTTC. This sequence encodes CATSESGRGDEQFF.

This clone is deemed medium-sized. The chain combines TRBV29-1 with TRBJ2-3, with 8 bases aligning to TRBD2. CDR3 length: 13 residues. With 6 bases clipped from V and 6 bases from J, the junction kept 8 bases outside the gene matches. Germline V gives CDR1 SQVTM, CDR2 ANQGSEA. CDR3 DNA sequence: TGCAGCGTCTCCGCGGGAGGATTCGATACGCAGTATTTT. It codes for CSVSAGGFDTQYF.

CDR3 bases: TGTGCCACCTCGGACAGGGGGCGGGAGCAGTACTTC. This gives the protein CATSDRGREQYF. The chain employs TRBV6-6 and TRBJ2-7; 11 bases fit TRBD1. Germline V CDR1 and CDR2: MNHNY, SVGAGI (reference sequence). This CDR3 has 12 residues. The J segment lost 7 bases and the V segment lost 10 bases, leaving 6 bases of the junction unmatched.

This chain connects TRBV5-6 to TRBJ1-2, with unresolved D. This CDR3 has 15 amino acids. V was clipped by 0 bases and J by 4 bases, with 13 bases between them. CDR1 is SGHDT and CDR2 is YYEEEE in the germline V gene. Here the CDR3 DNA reads TGTGCCAGCAGCTTGGCGGGTAGCCTTTCCTATGGCTACACCTTC. Translating it yields CASSLAGSLSYGYTF.

The V gene is TRBV9, the J gene TRBJ2-3, with 12 bases identical to TRBD2. V lost 3 bases, J lost 6 bases, and 5 bases stayed unmatched. The CDR3 extends over 15 amino acids. CDR1 and CDR2 from the germline V gene are SGDLS and YYNGEE. CDR3 DNA: TGTGCCAGCAGCGCCGCTAGCGGGAGGGTTGATACGCAGTATTTT. Its protein is CASSAASGRVDTQYF.

The chain carries TRBV5-4 and TRBJ2-7, with 8 bases aligning to TRBD1. The germline V gene encodes CDR1 SGHNT and CDR2 YYREEE (reference sequence). CDR3 length: 14 residues. Losses at the gene ends were 2 bases for V and 6 bases for J; bases not matched to a gene: 7. The CDR3 DNA reads as TGTGCCAGCAGCTTCGGTGAGACAGGGGTCGAGCAGTACTTC. It specifies CASSFGETGVEQYF. Based on the CDR3 plus reference TRBV5-4 and TRBJ2-7, the full variable domain is ETGVTQSPTHLIKTRGQQVTLRCSSQSGHNTVSWYQQALGQGPQFIFQYYREEENGRGNFPPRFSGLQFPNYSSELNVNALELDDSALYLCASSFGETGVEQYFGPGTRLTVT.

This chain uses TRBV27 with TRBJ2-1; 8 bases match TRBD2. Germline V gene data show CDR1 as MNHEY and CDR2 as SMNVEV (reference sequence). This CDR3 comprises 16 residues. V lost 6 bases to trimming and J lost 1 base; unmatched junction nucleotides: 8. CDR3 sequence (DNA): TGTGCCAGCAGCCCTCGGCGGGAGGCTTCCTACAATGAGCAGTTCTTC. Translating gives CASSPRREASYNEQFF.

The gene calls are TRBV5-4 and TRBJ1-2; TRBD1 agrees at 7 bases. CDR1 and CDR2 (germline): SGHNT, YYREEE (reference sequence). The CDR3 spans 14 residues. J was trimmed by 4 bases and V by 4 bases; bases with no gene match: 7. CDR3 bases: TGTGCCAGCAGCCCGACACAGGGGACCTATGGCTACACCTTC. This codes for CASSPTQGTYGYTF. The full variable domain, with the rest looked up from reference TRBV5-4 and TRBJ1-2, is ETGVTQSPTHLIKTRGQQVTLRCSSQSGHNTVSWYQQALGQGPQFIFQYYREEENGRGNFPPRFSGLQFPNYSSELNVNALELDDSALYLCASSPTQGTYGYTFGSGTRLTVV.

This chain links TRBV5-1 with TRBJ2-6; D is undetermined. Looked up from germline, CDR1 is SGHRS and CDR2 is YFSETQ. This CDR3 is built from 14 residues. V was pared by 6 bases and J by 0 bases, with 7 bases between. The CDR3 nucleotides read TGCGCCAGCATGCAGAACTCTGGGGCCAACGTCCTGACTTTC. Protein product: CASMQNSGANVLTF.

In this sample, this clone turned up a few times. The rearrangement joins TRBV5-4 to TRBJ1-1; possible D gene TRBD1, 5 bases. V shed 0 bases and J shed 1 base, with 7 bases lying between them. CDR3 length equals 14 residues. Per germline, CDR1 SGHNT and CDR2 YYREEE (reference sequence). The CDR3, as DNA: TGTGCCAGCAGCTTGGGGGGCGGGAACACTGAAGCTTTCTTT. Translating it yields CASSLGGGNTEAFF.